These T cell receptor beta chains were read from a single sample in a study of shared clonotypes between healthy human individuals. Repertoires were generated with immunoSEQ multiplex PCR, while TCRdb's copy carries only in-frame clones and drops some. This table holds about 680,000 clones, roughly nine tenths found once. The sample consisted of naive CD8+ T cells sorted from blood. All receptors come from a man aged 25-40 years in good health. The CDR3 runs from the conserved cysteine through the conserved F or W. D genes are given only for firm matches. Expanded clones get a size class; other rows say once, few or many, or leave the size out.

d_gene	v_gene	j_gene	abundance	CDR3nt	CDR3aa
TRBD2	TRBV29-1	TRBJ2-1	.	TGCAGCGTTGTCCTCGGACTAGCGGGGGATTACAATGAGCAGTTCTTC	CSVVLGLAGDYNEQFF
.	TRBV4-3	TRBJ1-1	.	TGCGCCAGCAGCCAAGAAGGGGCGAACACTGAAGCTTTCTTT	CASSQEGANTEAFF
TRBD1	TRBV6-5	TRBJ2-2	.	TGTGCCAGCTCGGGACAGTCGAACACCGGGGAGCTGTTTTTT	CASSGQSNTGELFF
.	TRBV10-1	TRBJ2-7	once	TGCGCCAGCAGTGTACAGGGCCAGGGCCAGTACTTC	CASSVQGQGQYF
.	TRBV29-1	TRBJ2-5	.	TGCAGCGTTGTGGCGGTGAACAGGCAAGAGACCCAGTACTTC	CSVVAVNRQETQYF
TRBD2	TRBV27	TRBJ2-7	.	TGTGCCAGCAGTGCCCATCTAGCGGGAGGGCTGTACGAGCAGTACTTC	CASSAHLAGGLYEQYF
.	TRBV19	TRBJ2-1	.	TGTGCCAGTAGTACGGCACTGTCGTACAATGAGCAGTTCTTC	CASSTALSYNEQFF
.	TRBV7-6	TRBJ2-5	.	TGTGCCAGCAGCTTCCGGGCTAGCCGGGAGACCCAGTACTTC	CASSFRASRETQYF
TRBD2	TRBV6-5	TRBJ2-2	.	TGTGCCAGCACCAAACTAGCGGGAGTAACCGGGGAGCTGTTTTTT	CASTKLAGVTGELFF
.	TRBV19	TRBJ2-2	once	TGTGCCAGTAGTATAGCTCTTGTATTACGGGGTGCCGGGGAGCTGTTTTTT	CASSIALVLRGAGELFF
TRBD2	TRBV10-1	TRBJ2-7	.	TGCGCCAGCAGTGCACCCCGGCGGGAGGGGGCCGAGCAGTACTTC	CASSAPRREGAEQYF
.	TRBV29-1	TRBJ2-7	.	TGCAGCGTAAGACTGGCGTCCTACGAGCAGTACTTC	CSVRLASYEQYF
TRBD1	TRBV19	TRBJ1-5	.	TGTGCCAGTAGTATAGATCTATTGGAGGGACAGGGTGTTGGGCAGCCCCAGCATTTT	CASSIDLLEGQGVGQPQHF
.	TRBV7-9	TRBJ1-3	.	TGTGCCAGCAGCTTCGGTGGAAACACCATATATTTT	CASSFGGNTIYF
.	TRBV5-4	TRBJ2-7	.	TGTGCCAGCAGCGCCCCCGGGTACGAGCAGTACTTC	CASSAPGYEQYF
TRBD2	TRBV13	TRBJ2-3	.	TGTGCCAGCAGCTTAACCAAGAAGACTAGCGGAAACACAGATACGCAGTATTTT	CASSLTKKTSGNTDTQYF
.	TRBV9	TRBJ2-1	once	TGTGCCAGCAGCCATCGACAGAGAGATTACAATGAGCAGTTCTTC	CASSHRQRDYNEQFF
.	TRBV28	TRBJ1-5	.	TGTGCCAGCAGTTTAAGGACAGTAAGGACAGCTCCTTTTAATCAGCCCCAGCATTTT	CASSLRTVRTAPFNQPQHF
.	TRBV7-9	TRBJ2-3	.	TGTGCCAGCAGCTCCCCCGGGCAGGGTTTCACAGATACGCAGTATTTT	CASSSPGQGFTDTQYF
.	TRBV25-1	TRBJ2-5	.	TGTGCCCTCGTTTGGGAGACCCAGTACTTC	CALVWETQYF
.	TRBV5-6	TRBJ2-1	.	TGTGCCAGCAGCTTGGGAGACCCGTCCTACAATGAGCAGTTCTTC	CASSLGDPSYNEQFF
.	TRBV27	TRBJ2-7	.	TGTGCCAGCAGTTCCAAAGGGATCTACGAGCAGTACTTC	CASSSKGIYEQYF
.	TRBV19	TRBJ2-7	.	TGTGCCAGTAGTATTTTGGGGGTTGACGAGCAGTACTTC	CASSILGVDEQYF
TRBD2	TRBV18	TRBJ2-3	.	TGTGCCAGCTCACCCAAGCGGGAAGGCACAGATACGCAGTATTTT	CASSPKREGTDTQYF
.	TRBV7-2	TRBJ2-3	.	TGTGCCAGTCGAGCCTCAGGGACCCGAGGACATACGCAGTATTTT	CASRASGTRGHTQYF
TRBD1	TRBV7-9	TRBJ2-1	.	TGTGCCAGCAGCGCGCTAGGGGGCAGGAGTGAGCAGTTCTTC	CASSALGGRSEQFF
TRBD2	TRBV28	TRBJ2-1	.	TGTGCCAGCAGTTCGGGACTAGCGGGAGATTCCTACAATGAGCAGTTCTTC	CASSSGLAGDSYNEQFF